This note documents a single TCR beta chain sequence. This entry comes from a study of control samples from healthy donors and cancer patients. The table came from immunoSEQ multiplex PCR; TCRdb's copy has only in-frame clones and leaves some out. This sample carries roughly 84,000 clones, 90% to 95% of them seen once, and the ten largest clones take approximately 18%. This CDR3 is 14 amino acids long. V lost 3 bases to trimming and J lost 3 bases, with 11 bases between them. The germline V gene has CDR1 SGHDT and CDR2 YYEEEE. The sample was blood. J is TRBJ2-3 and V is TRBV5-6; no clear D gene. This clonotype was obtained from a man aged 50 to 59 in good health. The DNA of the CDR3 is TGTGCCAGCAGCTCCTTGTCTGGGACAGATACGCAGTATTTT. This codes for CASSSLSGTDTQYF. Together with reference TRBV5-6 and TRBJ2-3, the CDR3 gives the full variable domain: DAGVTQSPTHLIKTRGQQVTLRCSPKSGHDTVSWYQQALGQGPQFIFQYYEEEERQRGNFPDRFSGHQFPNYSSELNVNALLLGDSALYLCASSSLSGTDTQYFGPGTRLTVL.